The clone carrying this T cell receptor (beta chain) was detected only a few times. Its antigen is unidentified. Both peripheral blood and punch biopsies of lesional scalp skin were obtained from patients who had alopecia areata. Reverse transcribed after extraction, RNA yielded cDNA as the sequencing template. Generated by immunoSEQ multiplex PCR, the TCRdb table keeps only in-frame clones and is missing some. The sample holds 110,000 or so clones, 55% to 60% seen once. The entry originates in a study of CD8+ T cells in alopecia areata. Regarding the study as a whole: For lesional scalp, especially alopecia totalis/universalis, clonality was higher than in normal scalp. Scalp sequencing captures resident alphabeta T cells of normal skin too.

Sequencing input: NKG2D-low CD8+ T cells sorted from blood. This receptor was taken from a human donor with alopecia areata.

CDR3 sequence (DNA): TGCGCCAGCAGCCAAGGGGGCGTATGGACTGAAGCTTTCTTT. Translation gives CASSQGGVWTEAFF. The chain recombines TRBV4-1 with TRBJ1-1, with D perhaps matching TRBD1 (5 bases). Germline CDR1 MGHRA, CDR2 YSYEKL. The CDR3 covers 14 residues. Trimming removed 1 base at V and 5 bases at J, with 11 bases between.